One and the same sample provided the 8 T cell receptor beta chains below, sequenced in a study of yellow fever vaccine responses in identical twins. TCRdb reprocessed the RT-PCR reads with MiXCR, giving one entry per CDR3 protein. The table lists approximately 13,000 distinct CDR3 sequences, around four fifths of them singletons. The material sequenced was T cells from blood (PBMCs), unsorted or a sorted subset (not recorded which), taken before or after yellow fever vaccination (not recorded which). These receptors were collected from a woman aged 18-35 years who received the yellow fever vaccine.

Only one count was recorded for this clonotype. The V gene is TRBV29-1, the J gene TRBJ2-2, with a weak D call TRBD2 (7 bases). The ends were cut back, 3 bases at V and 1 base at J, with 12 bases in the middle. The CDR3 runs to 15 residues. Per germline, CDR1 SQVTM and CDR2 ANQGSEA. CDR3 in DNA: TGCAGCGTTGATGCGGGGGCGATGAACACCGGGGAGCTGTTTTTT. Its translation: CSVDAGAMNTGELFF.

This chain uses TRBV10-1 with TRBJ2-5; TRBD2 aligns across 10 bases. V lost 2 bases and J lost 5; bases outside the gene matches: 20. CDR3 length equals 20 residues. Germline V lookup: CDR1 WNHNN, CDR2 SYGVQD (reference sequence). DNA of the CDR3: TGCGCCAGCAGTGAGCCCATGGCATGCAGCGGGACTAGCGTTGTTGAGACCCAGTACTTC. Encoded protein: CASSEPMACSGTSVVETQYF.

A single count supports this clonotype. This chain connects TRBV2 to TRBJ2-3; D may be TRBD1 or TRBD2 (5 bases each). The CDR3 has 14 residues. V was clipped by 6 bases and J by 0 bases, with 10 bases between them. Germline V gene data show CDR1 as SNHLY and CDR2 as FYNNEI. Here the CDR3 reads CASSRWDSTDTQYF. The DNA for the CDR3 is TGTGCCAGCAGCCGGTGGGACAGCACAGATACGCAGTATTTT.

V usage is TRBV4-3 and J usage is TRBJ2-7, with 8 nucleotides matching TRBD2. Unmatched junction bases numbered 8, after V lost 1 base and J lost 3 bases. From germline, CDR1 is LGHNA and CDR2 YSLEER. The CDR3 totals 16 residues. The CDR3 nucleotides read TGCGCCAGCAGCCAAGGACGGACTAGCATCAGCTACGAGCAGTACTTC. It translates to CASSQGRTSISYEQYF.

The V gene is TRBV24-1, the J gene TRBJ2-7, with 9 nucleotides matching TRBD2. The length of the CDR3 is 16 residues. V shed 4 bases and J 4 bases; nucleotides not matched to a gene: 10. Germline CDR1 is KGHDR and CDR2 is SFDVKD. This chain's CDR3 is CATSEDRGLADYEQYF. The CDR3 bases are TGTGCCACCAGTGAGGACCGGGGACTAGCTGATTACGAGCAGTACTTC.

The V and J genes are TRBV20-1 and TRBJ2-2; D possibly corresponds to TRBD1 (5 bases). Germline CDR1 is DFQATT and CDR2 is SNEGSKA (reference sequence). The CDR3 spans 15 residues. V was clipped by 0 bases and J by 4 bases, with 12 bases between them. DNA of the CDR3: TGCAGTGCTAGAGATCAGGGCGAAGGCACCGGGGAGCTGTTTTTT. Translation gives CSARDQGEGTGELFF.

CDR3 DNA: TGCAGTGCTAGACTACCTAGCGGGAGTCAGTACTTC. Translation: CSARLPSGSQYF. The chain employs TRBV20-1 and TRBJ2-4; 10 nucleotides agree with TRBD2. The CDR3 consists of 12 residues. CDR1 is DFQATT and CDR2 is SNEGSKA in the germline V gene (reference sequence). V trimming: 2 bases; J trimming: 12 bases; junction bases outside the gene matches: 4.

The rearrangement uses TRBV7-2 and TRBJ2-7; TRBD2 aligns across 8 bases. This CDR3 has 15 amino acids. Germline CDR1 is SGHTA and CDR2 is FQGNSA. The trim removed 1 base at V and 2 bases at J, leaving 4 bases unmatched. The CDR3 sequence: CASSLVGLGPYEQYF. DNA of the CDR3: TGTGCCAGCAGCTTAGTGGGACTAGGACCCTACGAGCAGTACTTC.